The 2 T cell receptor beta chains listed next were all sequenced from one sample in a study of regulatory T cells in long-lasting Graves disease. Arm-PCR of CDR3 regions with iRepertoire HTBI primers generated TCR beta libraries. TCRdb re-called the multiplex PCR reads with MiXCR, one entry per CDR3 protein. This sample carries about 470,000 distinct CDR3 sequences, 20% of them seen once, and the ten largest clones take 7.8%. Time point of the sample: persistent/refractory GD, antithyroid drugs over 5 years with positive TRAb. PBMC-derived RNA was used for the TCR library. The material was peripheral blood mononuclear cells (PBMCs), obtained when the disease was refractory, from a patient treated with antithyroid drugs. The receptor set was obtained from a female donor with Graves disease.

The gene calls are TRBV20-1 and TRBJ2-7, with 9 bases lining up with TRBD2. The CDR3 runs 13 residues. V lost 3 bases to trimming and J lost 7 bases; unmatched junction nucleotides: 7. Germline lookup yields CDR1 DFQATT and CDR2 SNEGSKA (reference sequence). The CDR3 loop reads CSASIAGVGEQYF. The CDR3 DNA is TGCAGTGCTAGTATAGCGGGAGTAGGAGAGCAGTACTTC.

This clonotype was recorded many times. The chain joins TRBV24-1 to TRBJ2-2; no firm D call. Germline V gene data show CDR1 as KGHDR and CDR2 as SFDVKD. Trimming cost V 7 bases and J 6 bases, with 8 bases left between them. This CDR3 comprises 12 residues. The chain's CDR3 is CATSGVSGELFF. In DNA, the CDR3 is TGTGCCACCAGCGGCGTCTCCGGGGAGCTGTTTTTT.